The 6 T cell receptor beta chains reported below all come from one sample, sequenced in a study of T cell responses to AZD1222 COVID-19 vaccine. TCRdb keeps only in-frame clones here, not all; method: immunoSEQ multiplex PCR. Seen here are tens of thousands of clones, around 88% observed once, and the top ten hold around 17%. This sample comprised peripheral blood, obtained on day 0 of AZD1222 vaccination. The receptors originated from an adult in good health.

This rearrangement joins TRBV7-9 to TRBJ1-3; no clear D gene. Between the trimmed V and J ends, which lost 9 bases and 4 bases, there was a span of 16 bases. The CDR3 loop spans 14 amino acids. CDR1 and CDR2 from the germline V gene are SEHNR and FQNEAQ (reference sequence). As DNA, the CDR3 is TGTGCCAGTATCCCCGGGCGGGTCGGAAACACCATATATTTT. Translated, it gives CASIPGRVGNTIYF.

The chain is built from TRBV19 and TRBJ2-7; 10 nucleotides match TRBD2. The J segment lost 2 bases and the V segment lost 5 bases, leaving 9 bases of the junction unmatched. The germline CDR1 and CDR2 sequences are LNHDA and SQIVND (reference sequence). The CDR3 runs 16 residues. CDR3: CASSEASGSLPYEQYF. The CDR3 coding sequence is TGTGCCAGTAGTGAGGCTAGCGGGAGTCTTCCCTACGAGCAGTACTTC.

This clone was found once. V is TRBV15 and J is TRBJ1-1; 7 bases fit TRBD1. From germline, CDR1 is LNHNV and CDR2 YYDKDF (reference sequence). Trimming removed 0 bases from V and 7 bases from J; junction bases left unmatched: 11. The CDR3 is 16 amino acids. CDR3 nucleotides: TGTGCCACCAGCAGAGATAGAGTCAGGGGGTTAGTTGAAGCTTTCTTT. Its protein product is CATSRDRVRGLVEAFF.

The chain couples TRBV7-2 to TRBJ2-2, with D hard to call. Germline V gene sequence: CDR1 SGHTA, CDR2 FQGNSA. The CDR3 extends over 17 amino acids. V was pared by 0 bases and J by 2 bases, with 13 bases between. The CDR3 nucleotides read TGTGCCAGCAGCTTAGCTTGGTCCAGCGACAACACCGGGGAGCTGTTTTTT. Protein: CASSLAWSSDNTGELFF.

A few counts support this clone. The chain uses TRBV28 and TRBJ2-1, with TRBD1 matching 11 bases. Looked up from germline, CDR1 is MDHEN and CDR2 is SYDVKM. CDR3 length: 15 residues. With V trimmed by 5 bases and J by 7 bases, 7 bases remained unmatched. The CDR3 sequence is CASSPGQGAANEQFF. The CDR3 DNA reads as TGTGCCAGCAGTCCCGGACAGGGGGCTGCGAATGAGCAGTTCTTC.

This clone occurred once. The CDR3 region has the DNA TGCAGCGTTGAACCTGAGAGGGGGAACACCGGGGAGCTGTTTTTT. Protein: CSVEPERGNTGELFF. The V call is TRBV29-1, the J call TRBJ2-2; D tentatively reads TRBD1 or TRBD2 (5 bases each). Germline V gives CDR1 SQVTM, CDR2 ANQGSEA. The V end was cut by 2 bases, the J end by 1 base, with 11 bases between. The CDR3 totals 15 residues.